The present entry profiles one T cell receptor (beta chain) with its context. Antigen specificity is unknown. V was trimmed by 1 base and J by 8 bases, leaving 9 bases between them. The CDR3 consists of 12 residues. Germline V gives CDR1 SGDLS, CDR2 YYNGEE. The source of the sample is a study of T cell responses to AZD1222 COVID-19 vaccine. Study context: Combined were second doses at about 4 or about 12 weeks. Overall study findings and caveats: Scientists sampled the repertoires only once the peak T cell response had passed. The donor cohort was predominantly white British with a female majority, and clonal diversity may have been underestimated. Close to half of spike-specific TCRs reportedly recognize unmutated variant regions.

Profiled with immunoSEQ multiplex PCR; TCRdb holds only in-frame clones, not every one. The table records about 60,000 clones, approximately 86% of them present only once. The chain uses TRBV9 and TRBJ1-2; possible D gene TRBD1, 5 bases. The material sequenced was peripheral blood, taken on day 0 of AZD1222 vaccination. This receptor was obtained from an adult in good health. The CDR3 region has the DNA TGTGCCAGCAGCGTAAGGGACGGGGGCTACACCTTC. Protein: CASSVRDGGYTF.